This passage covers 10 T cell receptor beta chains from one sample sequenced in a study of blood T cell repertoires in COVID-19. The repertoire was sequenced with immunoSEQ multiplex PCR; TCRdb's copy has only in-frame clones and lacks some. The table has about 92,000 clones, 72% seen once; the top ten hold roughly 25%. The specimen sequenced was peripheral blood. All receptors derive from a woman in her sixties in a cohort sampled during active or convalescent COVID-19.

V and J are TRBV5-1 and TRBJ2-1; 8 bases agree with TRBD2. The CDR3 length is 15 residues. Germline V gene sequence: CDR1 SGHRS, CDR2 YFSETQ. V dropped 4 bases and J dropped 2; count of bases not matched to a gene: 5. The CDR3 loop reads CASSTPGGAYNEQFF. In DNA, the CDR3 is TGCGCCAGCAGCACCCCCGGGGGGGCCTACAATGAGCAGTTCTTC.

The chain has TRBV6-2 or TRBV6-3 and TRBJ1-2, with 7 bases lining up with TRBD1. The CDR3 totals 20 residues. Germline CDR1 MNHEY, CDR2 SVGEGT. Trimming cost V 0 bases and J 3 bases; bases outside gene matches: 19. The CDR3 nucleotides read TGTGCCAGCAGTTACTCGCTCTGGACAGGAGGCGCAACTGCTGACTATGGCTACACCTTC. As protein: CASSYSLWTGGATADYGYTF.

The rearrangement joins TRBV7-9 to TRBJ2-1, with 12 bases fitting TRBD2. The CDR3 consists of 17 residues. Trimming cost V 4 bases and J 7 bases; bases outside gene matches: 11. The V gene's germline CDR1 is SEHNR and CDR2 FQNEAQ (reference sequence). In DNA, the CDR3 is TGTGCCAGCAGCTCGAGGGTACTAGCGGGGGGATCAAATGAGCAGTTCTTC. Protein product: CASSSRVLAGGSNEQFF.

The chain has TRBV28 and TRBJ1-6, with 8 positions matching TRBD1. This CDR3 region has 16 residues. V dropped 8 bases and J dropped 5; count of bases not matched to a gene: 11. The germline V gene encodes CDR1 MDHEN and CDR2 SYDVKM. CDR3 protein: CASEGGQGYNNSPLHF. The CDR3 DNA reads as TGTGCCAGCGAGGGCGGACAGGGTTATAATAATTCACCCCTCCACTTT.

The sample holds a few counts of this clone. The J gene is TRBJ2-2, the V gene TRBV28; 8 bases are a match to TRBD1. The CDR3 contains 16 residues. The germline gives CDR1 MDHEN, CDR2 SYDVKM. Trimming removed 2 bases from V and 4 bases from J; junction bases left unmatched: 6. In nucleotides, the CDR3 is TGTGCCAGCAGTTTAACACCCAGGGGGCCCACCGGGGAGCTGTTTTTT. Amino acids: CASSLTPRGPTGELFF. Variable domain in full (rest from reference TRBV28 and TRBJ2-2): DVKVTQSSRYLVKRTGEKVFLECVQDMDHENMFWYRQDPGLGLRLIYFSYDVKMKEKGDIPEGYSVSREKKERFSLILESASTNQTSMYLCASSLTPRGPTGELFFGEGSRLTVL.

The rearrangement joins TRBV5-1 to TRBJ2-1; possible D gene TRBD2, 6 bases. Per the germline V gene, CDR1 is SGHRS and CDR2 is YFSETQ. Trimming removed 4 bases at V and 1 base at J, with 12 bases between. The CDR3 sequence is 15 residues long. CDR3 amino acids: CASSRGTGSYNEQFF. Here the CDR3 DNA reads TGCGCCAGCAGCCGGGGGACGGGGTCCTACAATGAGCAGTTCTTC.

The rearrangement links TRBV29-1 to TRBJ1-4, with D maybe TRBD1 (5 bases). The ends were cut back, 7 bases at V and 1 base at J, with 13 bases in the middle. The germline V gene encodes CDR1 SQVTM and CDR2 ANQGSEA. The CDR3 contains 14 residues. For the CDR3, the DNA is TGCAGCGCAAAAACCGACAGAACTAATGAAAAACTGTTTTTT. It encodes CSAKTDRTNEKLFF.

The chain joins TRBV6-2 or TRBV6-3 to TRBJ1-1; D gene uncertain. Deletions cut 2 bases from V and 6 bases from J, with 10 bases between. Per the germline V gene, CDR1 is MNHEY and CDR2 is SVGEGT. The CDR3 extends over 13 amino acids. In nucleotides, the CDR3 is TGTGCCAGCAGTTACCGTGACTTGTCTGAAGCTTTCTTT. Protein: CASSYRDLSEAFF.

J is TRBJ1-2 and V is TRBV27; TRBD1 aligns across 8 bases. Germline V CDR1 and CDR2: MNHEY, SMNVEV (reference sequence). The CDR3 contains 14 residues. V dropped 3 bases and J dropped 0; count of bases not matched to a gene: 0. CDR3 sequence: CASSLDRANYGYTF. The CDR3 DNA sequence: TGTGCCAGCAGTTTGGACAGGGCTAACTATGGCTACACCTTC.

The V call is TRBV29-1, the J call TRBJ2-5; D might be TRBD2 (6 bases). The CDR3 sequence is 14 residues long. The V gene lost 1 base and the J gene lost 5 bases, with 14 bases spanning the gap. Germline CDR1 is SQVTM and CDR2 is ANQGSEA. In nucleotides, the CDR3 is TGCAGCGTTGAAGCACAACTAGCTGACGAGACCCAGTACTTC. This gives the protein CSVEAQLADETQYF.